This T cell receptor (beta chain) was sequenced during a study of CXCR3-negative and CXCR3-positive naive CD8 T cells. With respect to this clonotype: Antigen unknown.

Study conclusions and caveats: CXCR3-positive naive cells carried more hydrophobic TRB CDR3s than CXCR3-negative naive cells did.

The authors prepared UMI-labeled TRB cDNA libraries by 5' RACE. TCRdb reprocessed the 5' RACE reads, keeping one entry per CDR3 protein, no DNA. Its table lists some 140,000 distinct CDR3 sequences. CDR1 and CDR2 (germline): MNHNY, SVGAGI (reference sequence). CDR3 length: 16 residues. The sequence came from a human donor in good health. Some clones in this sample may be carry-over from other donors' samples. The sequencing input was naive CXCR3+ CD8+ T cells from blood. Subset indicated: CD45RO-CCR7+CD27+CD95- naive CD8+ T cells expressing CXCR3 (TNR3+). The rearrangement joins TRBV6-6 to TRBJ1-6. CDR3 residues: CASSGLSGAMNSPLHF.